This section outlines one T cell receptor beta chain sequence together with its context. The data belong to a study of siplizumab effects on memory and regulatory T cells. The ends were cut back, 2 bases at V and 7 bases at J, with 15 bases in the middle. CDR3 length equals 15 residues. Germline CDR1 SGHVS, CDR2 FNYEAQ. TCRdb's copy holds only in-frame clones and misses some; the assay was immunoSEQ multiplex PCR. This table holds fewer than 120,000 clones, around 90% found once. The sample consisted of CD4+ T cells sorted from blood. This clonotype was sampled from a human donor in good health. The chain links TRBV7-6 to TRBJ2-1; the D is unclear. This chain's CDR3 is CASSLSYQPPNEQFF. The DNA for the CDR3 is TGTGCCAGCAGCTTAAGCTACCAACCCCCAAATGAGCAGTTCTTC.